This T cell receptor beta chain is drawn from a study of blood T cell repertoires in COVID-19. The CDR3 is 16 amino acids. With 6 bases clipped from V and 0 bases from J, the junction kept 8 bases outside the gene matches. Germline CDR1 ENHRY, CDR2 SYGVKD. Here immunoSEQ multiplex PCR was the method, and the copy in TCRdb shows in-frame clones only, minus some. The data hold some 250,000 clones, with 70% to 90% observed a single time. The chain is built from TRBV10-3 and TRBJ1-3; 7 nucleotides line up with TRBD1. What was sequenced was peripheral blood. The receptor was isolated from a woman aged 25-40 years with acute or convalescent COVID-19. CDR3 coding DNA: TGTGCCATCAGAACCGGGACAGCGAACTCTGGAAACACCATATATTTT. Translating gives CAIRTGTANSGNTIYF.